These 7 T cell receptor beta chains came from one sample sequenced in a study of Graves' ophthalmopathy and Graves' hyperthyroidism (dated by TCRdb to between 2017 and 2018). TCRdb lists the instrument as Illumina HiSeq 2000. For repertoire sequencing, TCR beta CDR3 regions were amplified from RNA transcripts. The first round was an RT-PCR using HTBI primers with the Qiagen OneStep RT-PCR kit, and this first round was followed by a second-round multiplex PCR, then size selection and purification. TCRdb's own reprocessing of the public reads used fastp at Q25 and MiXCR and kept productive beta chains. When rows share a CDR3 protein, they turn into one entry using the most common DNA and genes. The sample data list about 400,000 distinct CDR3 sequences, and about a sixth of these were observed just once. The ten top clones hold 1.6% of the sample. Specimen: peripheral blood. The receptors originated from a woman aged 18-29 years with Graves' ophthalmopathy. Donor details come from another sample of the same person, matched by shared clones.

This clonotype was seen a handful of times. V and J are TRBV6-2 or TRBV6-3 and TRBJ2-7; D is ambiguous. Trimming left V 6 bases short and J 12 bases short, with 18 bases between. Germline-derived CDR1 and CDR2 are MNHEY and SVGEGT. This CDR3 has 12 residues. CDR3: CASSPADELRYF. CDR3 sequence (DNA): TGTGCCAGCAGCCCCGCCGACGAACTACGGTACTTC.

The J gene is TRBJ2-7, the V gene TRBV20-1, with 7 bases fitting TRBD1. The CDR3 is 13 amino acids. V was pared by 5 bases and J by 6 bases, with 10 bases of the junction left unmatched. The V gene's germline CDR1 is DFQATT and CDR2 SNEGSKA (reference sequence). The DNA for the CDR3 is TGCAGTGCTCCGACAGGGTATAAAGGCGAGCAGTACTTC. Translated: CSAPTGYKGEQYF.

In its sample, this clonotype was seen many times. The V and J genes are TRBV3-1 and TRBJ1-6; D call uncertain. The CDR3 covers 16 residues. Germline values: CDR1 LGHDT, CDR2 YNNKEL (reference sequence). V was clipped by 4 bases and J by 9 bases, with 19 bases between them. Here the CDR3 reads CASSRKMREPASPLHF. DNA for the CDR3: TGTGCCAGCAGCCGCAAGATGAGGGAACCGGCTTCACCCCTCCACTTT.

This clonotype was detected many times. The rearrangement joins TRBV20-1 to TRBJ2-7, with TRBD2 matching over 12 bases. The CDR3 consists of 15 residues. Germline V lookup: CDR1 DFQATT, CDR2 SNEGSKA (reference sequence). V lost 6 bases and J lost 5; bases outside the gene matches: 11. The CDR3 DNA follows: TGCAGTGCCGGGAGACCTAGCGGGGGGGCCAACGAGCAGTACTTC. This codes for CSAGRPSGGANEQYF.

The J gene is TRBJ2-5, the V gene TRBV2; D ambiguous. Trimming left V 5 bases short and J 5 bases short, with 12 bases between. The CDR3 is 13 residues long. Germline CDR1 SNHLY, CDR2 FYNNEI. This CDR3 reads CASSPTIRETQYF. As DNA, the CDR3 is TGTGCCAGCAGTCCGACAATTAGGGAGACCCAGTACTTC.

In its sample, this clonotype was seen many times. The CDR3, as DNA: TGTGCCAGCAGTGACGTACAGGGGGTGCCCCAGCATTTT. It encodes CASSDVQGVPQHF. The rearrangement uses TRBV28 and TRBJ1-5, with 8 bases aligning to TRBD1. Germline loops: CDR1 MDHEN, CDR2 SYDVKM. This CDR3 is built from 13 residues. Trimming removed 5 bases from V and 9 bases from J; junction bases left unmatched: 6. The entire variable domain, with the rest obtained from reference TRBV28 and TRBJ1-5, is as follows: DVKVTQSSRYLVKRTGEKVFLECVQDMDHENMFWYRQDPGLGLRLIYFSYDVKMKEKGDIPEGYSVSREKKERFSLILESASTNQTSMYLCASSDVQGVPQHFGDGTRLSIL.

This clonotype has ten or more counts. V usage is TRBV7-3 and J usage is TRBJ1-1; possible D gene TRBD1, 6 bases. Per germline, CDR1 SGHTA and CDR2 FQGTGA. Trimming shortened V by 5 bases and J by 3 bases, and 16 bases separated the two germline ends. This CDR3 comprises 15 residues. The CDR3 region has the DNA TGTGCCAGCAGCCCCGGGGCAGGGGACTACACTGAAGCTTTCTTT. Translation gives CASSPGAGDYTEAFF.